These T cell receptor beta chains were read from a single sample in a study of blood T cell repertoires in COVID-19. This table comes from immunoSEQ multiplex PCR, and its TCRdb copy is limited to in-frame clones, with some not included. Of a few hundred thousand clones in the sample, roughly 87% were seen once. The sequenced material came from peripheral blood. Receptor source: a man aged 18 to 29 with active or convalescent COVID-19. CDR3s include the opening cysteine and the closing phenylalanine or tryptophan. D genes are given only for firm matches. The size field is filled for only some rows; it gives once, few, many or a size class.

D gene	V gene	clone size	J gene	CDR3 protein	CDR3 DNA
-	TRBV4-3	few	TRBJ2-7	CASSQDPLEPEGSSYEQYF	TGCGCCAGCAGCCAAGATCCGTTGGAGCCGGAGGGGAGCTCCTACGAGCAGTACTTC
TRBD1	TRBV4-1	-	TRBJ1-1	CASSLRQGAYTEAFF	TGCGCCAGCAGCCTCAGACAGGGGGCTTACACTGAAGCTTTCTTT
-	TRBV25-1	-	TRBJ1-1	CASSLGAGAFF	TGTGCCAGCAGTTTGGGGGCAGGTGCTTTCTTT
-	TRBV2	once	TRBJ1-5	CAPRRWEYYQPQHF	TGTGCCCCCAGGAGGTGGGAATACTATCAGCCCCAGCATTTT
TRBD1	TRBV6-4	many	TRBJ1-2	CASSDVAGGPSNYGYTF	TGTGCCAGCAGTGACGTGGCAGGGGGACCCTCTAACTATGGCTACACCTTC
TRBD2	TRBV19	once	TRBJ2-2	CASSPREGLTGELFF	TGTGCCAGTAGTCCCAGGGAGGGCCTCACCGGGGAGCTGTTTTTT
-	TRBV4-1	-	TRBJ1-2	CASSLGGGTGYTF	TGCGCCAGCAGCCTCGGTGGGGGCACTGGCTACACCTTC
TRBD1	TRBV3-1/TRBV3-2	-	TRBJ2-7	CASATDRGRDGEQYF	TGTGCCAGCGCGACCGACAGGGGGCGTGATGGCGAGCAGTACTTC
-	TRBV6-1	once	TRBJ1-2	CASSEPGIAGYTF	TGTGCCAGCAGTGAACCGGGTATCGCTGGCTACACCTTC
-	TRBV5-4	few	TRBJ1-2	CASSVTGSSYGYTF	TGTGCCAGCAGCGTCACAGGTTCGTCATATGGCTACACCTTC
TRBD1	TRBV4-1	-	TRBJ2-7	CASSQPGQGLYEQYF	TGCGCCAGCAGCCAGCCCGGACAGGGGTTATACGAGCAGTACTTC
-	TRBV5-1	-	TRBJ1-2	CASSQDTNYGYTF	TGCGCCAGCAGCCAGGATACTAACTATGGCTACACCTTC
-	TRBV13	once	TRBJ1-5	CASSHGDSNQPQHF	TGTGCCAGCAGCCACGGAGATAGCAATCAGCCCCAGCATTTT
TRBD1	TRBV10-3	-	TRBJ1-5	CAIKQGPNQPQHF	TGTGCCATCAAACAGGGGCCGAATCAGCCCCAGCATTTT
-	TRBV5-8	-	TRBJ2-1	CASSLAGMSYNEQFF	TGTGCCAGCAGCTTGGCCGGGATGTCCTACAATGAGCAGTTCTTC
TRBD2	TRBV11-2	-	TRBJ2-1	CASRSPGLAPYEQFF	TGTGCCAGCAGATCACCGGGACTAGCGCCCTATGAGCAGTTCTTC
-	TRBV12-3/TRBV12-4	-	TRBJ2-3	CASNSGTDTQYF	TGTGCCAGCAATTCGGGCACAGATACGCAGTATTTT
TRBD2	TRBV9	-	TRBJ2-3	CASSPRAGWGTDTQYF	TGTGCCAGCAGCCCAAGAGCGGGATGGGGCACAGATACGCAGTATTTT
-	TRBV12-3/TRBV12-4	once	TRBJ2-3	CASSRGITDTQYF	TGTGCCAGCAGTCGGGGGATCACAGATACGCAGTATTTT
-	TRBV19	few	TRBJ2-6	CASSEDRDSGANVLTF	TGTGCCAGTAGTGAGGACAGAGATTCTGGGGCCAACGTCCTGACTTTC
TRBD1	TRBV2	-	TRBJ1-4	CASSAVPGQGGEKLFF	TGTGCCAGCAGTGCGGTACCGGGACAGGGAGGGGAAAAACTGTTTTTT
-	TRBV5-4	-	TRBJ2-4	CASSFDTTELNIQYF	TGTGCCAGCAGCTTTGATACGACAGAACTAAACATTCAGTACTTC
-	TRBV5-1	-	TRBJ2-2	CASSFRTSNTGELFF	TGCGCCAGCAGCTTTCGGACTTCGAACACCGGGGAGCTGTTTTTT